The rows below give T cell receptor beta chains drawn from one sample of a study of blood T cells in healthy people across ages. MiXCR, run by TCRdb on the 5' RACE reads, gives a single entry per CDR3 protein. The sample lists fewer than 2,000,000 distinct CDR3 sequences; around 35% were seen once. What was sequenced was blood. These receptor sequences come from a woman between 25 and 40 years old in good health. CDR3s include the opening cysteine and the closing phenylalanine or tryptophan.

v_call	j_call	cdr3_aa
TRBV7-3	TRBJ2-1	CASRLTLYNEQFF
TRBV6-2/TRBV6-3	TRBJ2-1	CASSYSVYNEQFF
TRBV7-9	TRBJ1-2	CASSRPRQGEDGYTF
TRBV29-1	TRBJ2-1	CSVNPAEGGSSYNEQFF
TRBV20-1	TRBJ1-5	CSARGQDNQPQHF
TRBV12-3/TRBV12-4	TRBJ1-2	CASSPGQTYGYTF
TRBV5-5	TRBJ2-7	CASSIQGAYEQYF
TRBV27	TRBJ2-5	CASSGTSGGAWETQYF
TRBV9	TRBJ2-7	CASSVEQGGREQYF
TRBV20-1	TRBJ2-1	CSARVGGRYNEQFF
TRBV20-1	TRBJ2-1	CSAQDWVDEQFF
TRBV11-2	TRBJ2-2	CASKMTSGRENTGELFF
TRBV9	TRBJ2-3	CASSVGSSGGLGDTQYF
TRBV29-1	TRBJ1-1	CSGGTDSVNTEAFF
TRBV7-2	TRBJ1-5	CASSPHPPTGLNQPQHF
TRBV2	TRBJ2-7	CASRWDNSYEQYF
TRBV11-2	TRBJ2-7	CASSFGQGLYYEQYF
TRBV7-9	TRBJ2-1	CASSLSQGAMNEQFF
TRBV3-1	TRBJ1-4	CASSHRGEKLFF
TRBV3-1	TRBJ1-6	CASSPRPSYNSPLHF
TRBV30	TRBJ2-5	CAWSVLQGVRETQYF
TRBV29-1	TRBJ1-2	CSVGQGGNYGYTF
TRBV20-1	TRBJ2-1	CSARDNEVYEQFF
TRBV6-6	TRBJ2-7	CASSYSQVLPSEQYF
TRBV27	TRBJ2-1	CASSDGSRGDNEQFF
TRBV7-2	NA	CASSLDRGSRLYEQYF
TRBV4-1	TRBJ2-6	CASSQDATGGPEANVLTF
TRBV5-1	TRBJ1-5	CASSLGENQPQHF
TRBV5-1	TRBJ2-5	CASYFTDVQETQYF
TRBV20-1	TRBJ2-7	CSARIPGRSYEQYF
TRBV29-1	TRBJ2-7	CSVSPQDKGAYEQYF
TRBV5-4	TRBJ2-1	CASSSITGETYNEQFF
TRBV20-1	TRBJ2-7	CSARGEGTYEQYF
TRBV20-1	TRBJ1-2	CSARHRGANYGYTF
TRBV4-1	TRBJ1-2	CASSQDIDYGYTF
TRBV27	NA	CASSIGQGVYEQYF
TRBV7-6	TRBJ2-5	CASSLVLAGGLQETQYF
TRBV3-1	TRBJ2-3	CASSDVGADTQYF
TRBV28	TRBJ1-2	CASSSPPLLYGYTF
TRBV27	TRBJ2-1	CASSLSIGSSYNEQFF
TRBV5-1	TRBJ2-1	CASSSLTSGGVLLHPNEQFF
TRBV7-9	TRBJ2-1	CASSARVGAYNEQFF
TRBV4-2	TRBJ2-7	CVSGLGREQYF
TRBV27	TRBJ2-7	CASSPEGLAPQQYF
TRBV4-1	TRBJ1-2	CASSQWELDGYTF
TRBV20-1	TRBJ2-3	CSASKGTSTDTQYF
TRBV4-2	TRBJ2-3	CASSQEASTDTQYF
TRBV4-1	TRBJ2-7	CASSQRGGTYEQYF
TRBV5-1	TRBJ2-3	CANNQQQGGTDTQYF
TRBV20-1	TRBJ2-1	CSVQGGQVNEQFF
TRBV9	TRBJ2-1	CASSVGGTGPLWGNEQFF
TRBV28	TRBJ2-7	CASKLAGEENEQYF
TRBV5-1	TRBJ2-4	CASSLDQVREDIQYF
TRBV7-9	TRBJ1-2	CASSSDREEGYTF
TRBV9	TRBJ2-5	CASSFKGLAGAETQYF
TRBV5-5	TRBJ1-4	CASSLVGGGEKLFF
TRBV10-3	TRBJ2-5	CAISKVPGEETQYF
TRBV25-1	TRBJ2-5	CASSDTGRDAQYF